One sample yielded the 3 T cell receptor beta chains listed below, sequenced in a study of response to subunit inactivated influenza vaccine. TCRdb passed the RT-PCR reads through MiXCR, listing each CDR3 protein once. The repertoire includes fewer than 600,000 distinct CDR3 sequences, approximately 6.9% of them detected once, and about 12% sits in the top ten. Sample: PBMCs from blood, taken about 23 months after vaccination. These receptors were taken from a man aged 45-69 years who received an inactivated influenza vaccine.

The CDR3 here is CASTQGAQGIEKLFF. CDR3 nucleotides: TGTGCCAGCACCCAAGGGGCACAGGGAATTGAAAAACTGTTTTTT. The rearrangement uses TRBV12-3 or TRBV12-4 and TRBJ1-4, with D possibly matching TRBD1 (6 bases). The CDR3 length is 15 residues. The V and J ends lost 7 bases and 7 bases respectively, with 19 bases between them.

The chain couples TRBV5-1 to TRBJ2-1; 16 bases agree with TRBD2. Germline CDR1 SGHRS, CDR2 YFSETQ. Trimming removed 5 bases from V and 9 bases from J; junction bases left unmatched: 5. CDR3 length equals 15 residues. The CDR3 region has the DNA TGCGCCAGCAGTTTAGGGACTAGCGGGAGGGGTGAGCAGTTCTTC. Protein: CASSLGTSGRGEQFF.

This clonotype was recorded a few times. The chain combines TRBV4-3 with TRBJ1-4; D ambiguous. V was pared by 1 base and J by 13 bases, with 13 bases between. The CDR3 contains 13 residues. Germline V gene sequence: CDR1 LGHNA, CDR2 YSLEER. CDR3 loop: CASSQVEGRGLFF. CDR3 DNA sequence: TGCGCCAGCAGCCAAGTTGAGGGCCGGGGACTGTTTTTT.